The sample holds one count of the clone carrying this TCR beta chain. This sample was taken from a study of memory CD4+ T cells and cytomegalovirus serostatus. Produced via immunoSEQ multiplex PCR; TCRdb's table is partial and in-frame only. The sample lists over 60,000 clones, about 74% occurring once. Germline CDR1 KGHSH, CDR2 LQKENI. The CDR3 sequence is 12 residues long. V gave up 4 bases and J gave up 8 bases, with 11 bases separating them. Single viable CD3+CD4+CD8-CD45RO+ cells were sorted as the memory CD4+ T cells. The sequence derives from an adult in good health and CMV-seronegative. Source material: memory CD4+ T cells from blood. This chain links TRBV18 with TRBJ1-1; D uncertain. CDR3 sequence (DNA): TGTGCCAGCTCACTGGCACAGCGCGAAGCTTTCTTT. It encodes CASSLAQREAFF.